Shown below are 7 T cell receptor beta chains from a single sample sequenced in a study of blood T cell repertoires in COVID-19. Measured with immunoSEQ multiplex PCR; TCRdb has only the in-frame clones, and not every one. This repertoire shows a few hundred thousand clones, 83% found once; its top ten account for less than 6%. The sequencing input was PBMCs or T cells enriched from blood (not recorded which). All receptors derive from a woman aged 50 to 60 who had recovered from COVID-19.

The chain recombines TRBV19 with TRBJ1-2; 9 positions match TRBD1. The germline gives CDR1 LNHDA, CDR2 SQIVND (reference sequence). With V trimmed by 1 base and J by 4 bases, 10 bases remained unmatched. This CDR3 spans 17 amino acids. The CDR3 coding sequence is TGTGCCAGTAGTATAGCTTTGGACAGGGGTGCCCCCTATGGCTACACCTTC. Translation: CASSIALDRGAPYGYTF. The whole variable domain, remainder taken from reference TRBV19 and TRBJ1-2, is DGGITQSPKYLFRKEGQNVTLSCEQNLNHDAMYWYRQDPGQGLRLIYYSQIVNDFQKGDIAEGYSVSREKKESFPLTVTSAQKNPTAFYLCASSIALDRGAPYGYTFGSGTRLTVV.

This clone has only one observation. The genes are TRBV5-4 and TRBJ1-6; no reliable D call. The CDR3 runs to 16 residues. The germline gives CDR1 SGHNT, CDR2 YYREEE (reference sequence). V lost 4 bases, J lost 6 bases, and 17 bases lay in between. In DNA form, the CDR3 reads TGTGCCAGCAGCCTCCTGGGAGGCGGATTTAATTCACCCCTCCACTTT. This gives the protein CASSLLGGGFNSPLHF.

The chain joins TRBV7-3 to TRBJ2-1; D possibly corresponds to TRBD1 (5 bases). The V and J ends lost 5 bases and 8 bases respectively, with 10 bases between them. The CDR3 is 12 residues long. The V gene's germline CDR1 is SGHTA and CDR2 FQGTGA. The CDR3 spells CASSRDSHEQFF. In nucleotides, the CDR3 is TGTGCCAGCAGCCGCGACAGCCATGAGCAGTTCTTC.

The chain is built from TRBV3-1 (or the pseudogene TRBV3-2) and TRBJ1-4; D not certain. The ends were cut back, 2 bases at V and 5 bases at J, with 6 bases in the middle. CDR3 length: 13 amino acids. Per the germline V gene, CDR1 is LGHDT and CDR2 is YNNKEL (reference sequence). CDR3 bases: TGTGCCAGCAGCCAAATGCAGAATGAAAAACTGTTTTTT. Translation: CASSQMQNEKLFF.

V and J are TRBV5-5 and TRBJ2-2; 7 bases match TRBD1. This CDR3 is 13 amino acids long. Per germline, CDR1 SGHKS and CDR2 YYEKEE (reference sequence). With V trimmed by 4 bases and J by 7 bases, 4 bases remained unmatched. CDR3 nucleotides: TGTGCCAGCAGCCCCACAGGGGTCGGGGAGCTGTTTTTT. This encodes CASSPTGVGELFF.

The CDR3 loop is CASSLGRLAGISSYEQYF. The CDR3, as DNA: TGTGCCAGTAGCTTAGGTCGCCTAGCGGGGATAAGCTCCTACGAGCAGTACTTC. The chain links TRBV19 to TRBJ2-7; the match to TRBD2 covers 9 bases. Germline CDR1 reads LNHDA; CDR2 reads SQIVND (reference sequence). Unmatched junction bases numbered 15, after V lost 6 bases and J lost 0 bases. The CDR3 covers 18 residues.

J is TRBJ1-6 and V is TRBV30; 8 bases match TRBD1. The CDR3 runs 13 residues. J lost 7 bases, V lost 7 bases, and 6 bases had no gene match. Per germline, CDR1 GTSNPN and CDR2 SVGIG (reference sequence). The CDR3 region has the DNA TGTGCCTTCTCCGGGACAGGCAATTCACCCCTCCACTTT. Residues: CAFSGTGNSPLHF.